This is a list of T cell receptor beta chains from one sample in a study of somatic mutations in cytotoxic T cells in rheumatoid arthritis. Assay: immunoSEQ multiplex PCR; the TCRdb copy retains only in-frame clones and omits some. The sample holds about 14,000 clones; about nine tenths are singletons and the top ten take over 15%. Sequenced material: CD4+ T cells sorted from blood. The receptor set was obtained from a man between 65 and 80 years old with rheumatoid arthritis. The CDR3 runs from the conserved cysteine through the conserved F or W. The D gene is left open where the match is weak.

j_call d_call v_call cdr3_aa cdr3_nt
TRBJ2-2 - TRBV7-9 CASSLLNGGAGELFF TGTGCCAGCAGTCTCCTCAACGGGGGTGCCGGGGAGCTGTTTTTT
TRBJ1-5 TRBD1 TRBV7-9 CASSSTGQGRNSNQPQHF TGTGCCAGCAGCTCAACGGGACAGGGAAGAAATAGCAATCAGCCCCAGCATTTT
TRBJ2-7 - TRBV19 CASRGPGPMGEQYF TGTGCCAGTAGGGGGCCAGGCCCAATGGGCGAGCAGTACTTC
TRBJ1-1 - TRBV12-5 CASGLDRGGAFF TGTGCTAGTGGTTTGGACCGGGGGGGGGCTTTCTTT
TRBJ2-3 TRBD2 TRBV12-5 CASGEGTSGKRDTDTQYF TGTGCTAGTGGTGAGGGGACTAGCGGGAAGCGGGACACAGATACGCAGTATTTT
TRBJ2-2 - TRBV6-5 CASSYKGEAGELFF TGTGCCAGCAGTTACAAAGGGGAGGCCGGGGAGCTGTTTTTT
TRBJ2-2 - TRBV2 CASRQDSANTGELFF TGTGCCAGCAGACAGGACAGCGCGAACACCGGGGAGCTGTTTTTT
TRBJ2-1 TRBD2 TRBV27 CASSLFLAGGSGEQFF TGTGCCAGCAGTTTATTTCTAGCGGGGGGTTCGGGGGAGCAGTTCTTC
TRBJ1-5 - TRBV7-8 CASSSLGGALGQPQHF TGTGCCAGCAGCTCACTCGGGGGGGCGCTCGGGCAGCCCCAGCATTTT
TRBJ1-3 - TRBV5-1 CASSRTQGSGNTIYF TGCGCCAGCAGCCGGACACAGGGCTCTGGAAACACCATATATTTT
TRBJ2-7 TRBD1 TRBV29-1 CSARTGPSYEQYF TGCAGCGCTAGGACAGGGCCCTCCTACGAGCAGTACTTC
TRBJ1-5 - TRBV2 CASSWRPNQPQHF TGTGCCAGCAGCTGGAGGCCGAATCAGCCCCAGCATTTT